The rows below give T cell receptor beta chains drawn from one sample of a study of blood T cells in healthy people across ages. TCRdb passed the 5' RACE reads through MiXCR, listing each CDR3 protein once. The data show about 1.1 million distinct CDR3 sequences, with 35% to 40% seen just once and 10% to 15% held by the top ten. The sequencing sample was made of blood. These receptor sequences come from a young man in good health. The CDR3 runs from the conserved cysteine through the conserved F or W. A D gene is named only where the DNA matches it firmly. Clone size is given for some rows only: seen once, a few or many times, or a class if the clone is expanded.

D gene	J gene	clone size	V gene	CDR3 DNA	CDR3 protein
NA	TRBJ1-1	few	TRBV7-2	TGTGCCAGCAGCGCAGGGTTTTACACTGAAGCTTTCTTT	CASSAGFYTEAFF
NA	TRBJ1-1	once	TRBV7-2	TGTGCCGGCAGCTTATCGGGGGGAGGATTTACTGAAGCTTTCTTT	CAGSLSGGGFTEAFF
NA	TRBJ1-5	few	TRBV12-3/TRBV12-4	TGTGCCAGCAGCCCGGGGAGGACTAATCAGCCCCAGCATTTT	CASSPGRTNQPQHF
TRBD2	TRBJ2-5	NA	TRBV6-1	TGTGCCAGCGCCAGCGGGGGCTTCGGAGAGACCCAGTACTTC	CASASGGFGETQYF
NA	TRBJ2-3	NA	TRBV2	TGTGCCAGCAGCTACAGGGAGGGCACAGATACGCAGTATTTT	CASSYREGTDTQYF
TRBD2	TRBJ2-5	few	TRBV29-1	TGCAGCGTCGTGCTAGCGGGGGGCCAAGAGACCCAGTACTTC	CSVVLAGGQETQYF
NA	TRBJ1-2	once	TRBV25-1	TGTGCCAGCAGTGGACGGACAGCGTATGGCTACACCTTC	CASSGRTAYGYTF
TRBD1	TRBJ2-5	NA	TRBV10-3	TGTGCCACCCGACAGGGTCAGGTATGGGAGCAGTACTTC	CATRQGQVWEQYF
NA	TRBJ1-1	NA	TRBV28	TGTGCCAGCAGTTCGGCGTCGTGGGGACGACAGAACACTGAAGCTTTCTTT	CASSSASWGRQNTEAFF
NA	TRBJ2-1	few	TRBV7-2	TGTGCCAGCCGAACCGGGACCGAATACAATGAGCAGTTCTTC	CASRTGTEYNEQFF
NA	TRBJ1-2	NA	TRBV7-9	TGTGCCAGCAGCTCCCAATGGGACATGCTCAACTATGGCTACACCTTC	CASSSQWDMLNYGYTF
TRBD1	TRBJ1-1	few	TRBV5-5	TGTGCCAGCAGCTCTCCACAGGGGGAAGCTTTCTTT	CASSSPQGEAFF
NA	TRBJ1-2	few	TRBV27	TGTGCCAGCGGTAGTTTAGACGGCCTCAGGGGTGGCTACACCTTC	CASGSLDGLRGGYTF
NA	TRBJ1-2	NA	TRBV28	TGTGCCAGCAGTTTGACCCAGCGTCCAGGGCCCGGATCCTATGGCTACACCTTC	CASSLTQRPGPGSYGYTF
NA	TRBJ2-7	NA	TRBV29-1	TGCAGCGTTGTCGATCTTCGTTCCTACGAGCAGTACTTC	CSVVDLRSYEQYF
NA	TRBJ2-1	NA	TRBV6-5	TGTGCCAGCAGTTACTCTGGGGGGCGTTGTTACAATGAGCAGTTCTTC	CASSYSGGRCYNEQFF
NA	TRBJ1-6	NA	TRBV20-1	TGCAGTGCTAGTGTAGGGACGACGCATTCACCCCTCCACTTT	CSASVGTTHSPLHF
NA	TRBJ1-2	NA	TRBV3-1	TGTGCCAGCAGCCAAGGTTATGGGAGGGGGACCCATGGCTACACCTTC	CASSQGYGRGTHGYTF
TRBD1	TRBJ2-1	once	TRBV4-3	TGCGCCAGCAGCCAAGCACAGGGGGCGCGTCACAATGAGCAGTTCTTC	CASSQAQGARHNEQFF
NA	TRBJ1-2	many	TRBV20-1	TGCAGTGCTAGAGGTGGAACAAAAGGGGATGGCTACACCTTC	CSARGGTKGDGYTF
TRBD1	TRBJ2-4	NA	TRBV7-2	TGTGCCAGCCAACGGCCTTTAGGGGGCTCTCGGAACATTCAGTACTTC	CASQRPLGGSRNIQYF
NA	TRBJ1-5	NA	TRBV28	TGTGCCAGCAGTTCCCCAGGACGCAATCAGCCCCAGCATTTT	CASSSPGRNQPQHF
NA	TRBJ1-1	few	TRBV24-1	TGTGCCACCAGTGACCCCGGCGGGGGCACTGAAGCTTTCTTT	CATSDPGGGTEAFF
NA	TRBJ1-1	NA	TRBV7-9	TGTGCCAGCAGCCAGACCCCGGACGGGGCTGAAGCTTTCTTT	CASSQTPDGAEAFF
NA	TRBJ1-1	few	TRBV28	TGTGCCAGCAGTCCCAGGGACTCCGAAAGCACTGAAGCTTTCTTT	CASSPRDSESTEAFF
NA	TRBJ1-1	NA	TRBV5-1	TGCGCCAGCAGCTCTGGCGGGGCCACTGAAGCTTTCTTT	CASSSGGATEAFF
NA	TRBJ2-1	NA	TRBV6-1	TGTGCCAGCAGTGGGAACAGGGGACTCTACAATGAGCAGTTCTTC	CASSGNRGLYNEQFF
NA	TRBJ1-1	NA	TRBV4-2	TGTGCCAGCAGCCAGGACGGGAACTACGGAGCTTTCTTT	CASSQDGNYGAFF
NA	TRBJ2-3	many	TRBV5-1	TGCGCCAGCAGCTTGAGGGGCCCGAGAACCACAGATACGCAGTATTTT	CASSLRGPRTTDTQYF
TRBD1	TRBJ2-5	few	TRBV4-3	TGCGCCAGCAGCCAAGAGGGGACAGGGTTGATGATAGGATACAATGAGCAGTACTTC	CASSQEGTGLMIGYNEQYF
NA	TRBJ1-3	NA	TRBV6-1	TGTGCCAGCAGTGATAGCCGGTTTTTCTCTGGAAACACCATATATTTT	CASSDSRFFSGNTIYF
TRBD1	TRBJ2-1	few	TRBV2	TGTGCCAGCAGAACCGGGACAGACAGGAGAAATGAGCAGTTCTTC	CASRTGTDRRNEQFF
NA	TRBJ2-3	few	TRBV5-6	TGTGCCAGCAGCACCGGGACACCCTCTAGCACAGATACGCAGTATTTT	CASSTGTPSSTDTQYF
NA	TRBJ1-5	NA	TRBV12-3/TRBV12-4	TGTGCCAGCAGTGGCCCCCGGGCAAAAGTAGGAAGCAATCAGCCCCAGCATTTT	CASSGPRAKVGSNQPQHF
NA	TRBJ2-3	NA	TRBV20-1	TGCAGTGCCAAGGTAGACCTAGCAGATACGCAGTATTTT	CSAKVDLADTQYF
NA	TRBJ1-3	once	TRBV27	TGTGCCAGCAGTCCCTTAACCCTGACCGGGCAGAAAAACACCATATATTTT	CASSPLTLTGQKNTIYF
TRBD1	TRBJ2-4	NA	TRBV27	TGTGCCAGCAGTGCATCAGGGGGCGCAGCCAAAAACATTCAGTACTTC	CASSASGGAAKNIQYF
NA	TRBJ2-7	NA	TRBV6-5	TGTGCCAGCAGTCCCCCCCGTGAACAGGGTCCTCGTGAGCAGTACTTC	CASSPPREQGPREQYF
TRBD2	TRBJ2-1	NA	TRBV13	TGTGCCAGCAGCTTAGGCCGCGGCGGGGGGGTCTACAATGAGCAGTTCTTC	CASSLGRGGGVYNEQFF
NA	TRBJ1-5	once	TRBV6-2/TRBV6-3	TGTACCACACACGGACGGCGCACCCCTCAGCCCCAGCATTTT	CTTHGRRTPQPQHF
TRBD2	TRBJ2-1	NA	TRBV7-9	TGTGCCAGCAGCCCCGGGACTAGCGATACAAACAATGAGCAGTTCTTC	CASSPGTSDTNNEQFF
TRBD2	TRBJ2-1	NA	TRBV4-2	TGTGCCAGCAGCCATCCGAACCCGGGGGGGCCTTGGAATGAGCAGTTCTTC	CASSHPNPGGPWNEQFF
TRBD1	TRBJ1-2	NA	TRBV20-1	TGCAGTGCTTGGAGACCGGGACAGGGGTACTATGGCTACACCTTC	CSAWRPGQGYYGYTF
TRBD1	TRBJ2-3	NA	TRBV24-1	TGTGCCACCAGTGGACCGGGACAGGGGAATACGCAGTATTTT	CATSGPGQGNTQYF
NA	TRBJ2-1	NA	TRBV5-4	TGTGCCAGCAGCTTGGGCGCATTAGGAGATGAGCAGTTCTTC	CASSLGALGDEQFF
NA	TRBJ1-4	few	TRBV3-1	TGTGCCAGCAACGGGGGCGCAACTAATGAAAAACTGTTTTTT	CASNGGATNEKLFF
NA	TRBJ2-1	many	TRBV7-2	TGTGCCAGCAGCTTCTCCCGGACTCAGAATGAGCAGTTCTTC	CASSFSRTQNEQFF
NA	TRBJ2-1	NA	TRBV9	TGTGCCAGCAGCGCATCGGGGCTGTACAATGAGCAGTTCTTC	CASSASGLYNEQFF
NA	TRBJ1-1	few	TRBV14	TGTGCCAGCAGTATCACCCAGGGCTACATGAACACTGAAGCTTTCTTT	CASSITQGYMNTEAFF
NA	TRBJ2-1	NA	TRBV14	TGTGCCAGCAGCGGCTTTAGGGATTCCAATGAGCAGTTCTTC	CASSGFRDSNEQFF
TRBD2	TRBJ2-5	NA	TRBV28	TGTGCCAGCAGTTTAGGGGGTAGCGGGGACCAAGAGACCCAGTACTTC	CASSLGGSGDQETQYF
NA	TRBJ1-2	NA	TRBV6-5	TGTGCCAGCAGTTACTCCGGCGGTAACAGGCCGACTAACTATGGCTACACCTTC	CASSYSGGNRPTNYGYTF
TRBD1	TRBJ1-1	few	TRBV20-1	TGCAGTGCTAGAGGGGGACAGTACACTGAAGCTTTCTTT	CSARGGQYTEAFF
NA	TRBJ2-5	NA	TRBV11-2	TGTGCCAGCAGCTTGAGAGGCAGCCGAAGCTCCTACAATGAGCAGTACTTC	CASSLRGSRSSYNEQYF